This T cell receptor beta chain was obtained from a study of OX40 agonist ivuxolimab in advanced cancers. This table comes from immunoSEQ multiplex PCR, and its TCRdb copy is limited to in-frame clones, with some not included. The sample holds about 69,000 clones, approximately 90% seen once. CDR3 length equals 15 residues. J gave up 2 bases and V 3 bases, and 8 bases lay outside the gene matches. The germline CDR1 and CDR2 sequences are SGDLS and YYNGEE. The TCR originated in an adult with an advanced solid tumor such as melanoma, head and neck, liver or kidney cancer. This rearrangement joins TRBV9 to TRBJ2-7, with TRBD2 identical over 7 bases. Source: CD4+ or CD8+ T cells sorted from blood, taken in a trial of the OX40 agonist ivuxolimab. As DNA, the CDR3 is TGTGCCAGCAGCGCAGGCGCGGGAGTAACCTACGAGCAGTACTTC. As protein: CASSAGAGVTYEQYF.